This entry features one TCR beta chain sequence. The data originate from a study of T cell changes during pregnancy in multiple sclerosis. TCRdb's copy holds only in-frame clones and misses some; the assay was immunoSEQ multiplex PCR. The sample has fewer than 35,000 clones, 90% seen once. V lost 1 base to trimming and J lost 7 bases, with 11 bases between them. Germline V gene lookup returns CDR1 SGHTA and CDR2 FQGNSA. The CDR3 spans 14 residues. This TCR came from a female donor in good health, enrolled as a control in a pregnancy study. The rearrangement links TRBV7-2 to TRBJ2-1; tentatively, D is TRBD1 (6 bases). The sequences come from CD4+ T cells from peripheral blood mononuclear cells, collected in the second trimester of pregnancy. CDR3 nucleotide sequence: TGTGCCAGCAGCTTAGGACAGAGGGGGAATGAGCAGTTCTTC. The encoded protein is CASSLGQRGNEQFF.